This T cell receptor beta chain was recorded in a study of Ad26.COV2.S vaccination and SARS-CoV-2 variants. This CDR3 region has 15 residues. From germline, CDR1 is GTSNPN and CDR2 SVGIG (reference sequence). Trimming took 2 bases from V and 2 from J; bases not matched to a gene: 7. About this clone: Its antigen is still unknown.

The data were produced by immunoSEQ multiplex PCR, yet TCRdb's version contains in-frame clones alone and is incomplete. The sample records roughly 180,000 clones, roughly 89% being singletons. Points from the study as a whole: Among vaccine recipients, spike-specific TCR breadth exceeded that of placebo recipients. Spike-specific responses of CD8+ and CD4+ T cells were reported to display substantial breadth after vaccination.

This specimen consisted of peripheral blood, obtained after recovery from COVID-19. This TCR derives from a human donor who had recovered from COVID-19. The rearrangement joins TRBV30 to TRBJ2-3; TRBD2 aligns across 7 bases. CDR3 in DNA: TGTGCCTGGAGTTTTACGGGGGGTCCCACAGATACGCAGTATTTT. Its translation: CAWSFTGGPTDTQYF.